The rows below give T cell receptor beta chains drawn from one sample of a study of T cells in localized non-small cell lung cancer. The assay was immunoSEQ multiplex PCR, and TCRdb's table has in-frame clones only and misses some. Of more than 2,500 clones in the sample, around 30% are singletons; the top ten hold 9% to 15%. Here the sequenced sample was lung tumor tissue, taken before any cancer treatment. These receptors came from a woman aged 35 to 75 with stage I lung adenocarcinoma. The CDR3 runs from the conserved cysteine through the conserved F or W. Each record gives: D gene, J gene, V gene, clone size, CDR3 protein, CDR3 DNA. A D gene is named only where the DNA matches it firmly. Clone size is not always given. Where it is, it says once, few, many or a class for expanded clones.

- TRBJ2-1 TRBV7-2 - CASSFGAIMEQFF TGTGCCAGCAGCTTTGGGGCTATTATGGAGCAGTTCTTC
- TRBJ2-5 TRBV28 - CASSLGLQETQYF TGTGCCAGCAGTTTGGGACTCCAAGAGACCCAGTACTTC
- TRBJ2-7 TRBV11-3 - CASSFFTVGLSEQYF TGTGCCAGCAGCTTCTTTACGGTAGGGCTGAGCGAGCAGTACTTC
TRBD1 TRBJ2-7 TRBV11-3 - CASSASGTGYEQYF TGTGCCAGCAGCGCCTCCGGGACAGGGTACGAGCAGTACTTC
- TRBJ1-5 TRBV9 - CASSVEGINQPQHF TGTGCCAGCAGTGTCGAAGGGATCAATCAGCCCCAGCATTTT
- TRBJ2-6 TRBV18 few CASSPLGDSGANVLTF TGTGCCAGCTCACCATTGGGGGACTCTGGGGCCAACGTCCTGACTTTC
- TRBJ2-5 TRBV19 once CASSPRGTGRETQYF TGTGCCAGTAGTCCTCGCGGAACAGGTCGGGAGACCCAGTACTTC
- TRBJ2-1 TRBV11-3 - CASSDTLVRGGMGEVEQFF TGTGCCAGCAGCGACACCCTTGTGCGGGGCGGGATGGGGGAGGTTGAGCAGTTCTTC
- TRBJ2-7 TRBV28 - CASSFSKVQEQYF TGTGCCAGCAGTTTTAGTAAGGTCCAGGAGCAGTACTTC
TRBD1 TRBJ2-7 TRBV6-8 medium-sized CASSYSQGTGRPYF TGTGCCAGCAGTTACTCCCAGGGGACAGGGAGGCCCTACTTC